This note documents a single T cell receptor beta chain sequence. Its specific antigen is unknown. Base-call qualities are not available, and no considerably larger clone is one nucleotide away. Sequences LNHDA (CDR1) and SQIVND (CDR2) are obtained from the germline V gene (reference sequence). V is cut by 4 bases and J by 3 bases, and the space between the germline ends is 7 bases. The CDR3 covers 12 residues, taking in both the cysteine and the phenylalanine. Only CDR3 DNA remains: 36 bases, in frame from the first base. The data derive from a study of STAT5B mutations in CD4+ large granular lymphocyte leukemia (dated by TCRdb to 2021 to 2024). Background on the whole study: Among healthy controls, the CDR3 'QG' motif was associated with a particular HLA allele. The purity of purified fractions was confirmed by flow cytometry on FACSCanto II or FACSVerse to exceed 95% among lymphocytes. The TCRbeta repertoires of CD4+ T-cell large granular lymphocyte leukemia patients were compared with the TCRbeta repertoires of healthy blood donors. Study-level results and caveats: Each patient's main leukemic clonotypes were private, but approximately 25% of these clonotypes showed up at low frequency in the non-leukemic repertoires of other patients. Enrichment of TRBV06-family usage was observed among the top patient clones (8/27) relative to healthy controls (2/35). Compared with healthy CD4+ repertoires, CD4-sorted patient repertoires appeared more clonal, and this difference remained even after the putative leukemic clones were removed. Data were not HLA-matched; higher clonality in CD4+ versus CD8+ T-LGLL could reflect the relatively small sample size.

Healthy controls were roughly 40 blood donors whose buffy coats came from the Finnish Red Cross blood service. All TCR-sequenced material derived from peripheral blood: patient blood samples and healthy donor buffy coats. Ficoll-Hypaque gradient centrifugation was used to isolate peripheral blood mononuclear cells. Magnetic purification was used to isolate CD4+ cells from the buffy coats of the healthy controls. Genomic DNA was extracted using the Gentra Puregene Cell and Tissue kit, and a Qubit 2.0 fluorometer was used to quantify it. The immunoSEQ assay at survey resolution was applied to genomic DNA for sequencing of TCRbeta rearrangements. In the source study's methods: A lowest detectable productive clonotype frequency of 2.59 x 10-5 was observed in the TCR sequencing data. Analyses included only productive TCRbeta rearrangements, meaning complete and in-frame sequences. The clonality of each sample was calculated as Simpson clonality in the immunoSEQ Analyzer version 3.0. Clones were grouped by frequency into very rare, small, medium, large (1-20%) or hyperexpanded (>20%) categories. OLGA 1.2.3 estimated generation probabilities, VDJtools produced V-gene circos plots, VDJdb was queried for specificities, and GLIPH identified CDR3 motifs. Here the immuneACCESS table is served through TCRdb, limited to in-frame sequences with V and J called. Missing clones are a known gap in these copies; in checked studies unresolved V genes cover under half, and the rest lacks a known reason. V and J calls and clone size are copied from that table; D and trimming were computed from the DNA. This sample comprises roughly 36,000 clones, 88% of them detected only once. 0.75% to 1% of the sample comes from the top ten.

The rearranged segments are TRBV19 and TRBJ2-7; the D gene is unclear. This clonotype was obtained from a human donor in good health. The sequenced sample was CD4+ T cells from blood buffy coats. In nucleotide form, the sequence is TGTGCCAGTAGTACCAACAGCTACGAGCAGTACTTC. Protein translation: CASSTNSYEQYF.